The clone carrying this T cell receptor beta chain appeared many times. Antigen specificity is unknown. Germline V gene sequence: CDR1 SGHVS, CDR2 FQNEAQ. CDR3 size: 15 residues. Trimming left V 5 bases short and J 4 bases short, with 14 bases between. The data belong to a study of T cell repertoires in cytomegalovirus infection. For the study at large: In public TCR beta signatures, there were indications of both CMV infection and matching HLA type.

General study findings and limits: Identification of carriers of CMV plus the relevant HLA was performed using cumulative public TCR beta family frequency. HLA-C-restricted CMV clonotypes gave the most frequent clonotype in two of eight donors.

TCRdb passed the reads through MiXCR, listing each CDR3 protein once. The data contain some 200,000 distinct CDR3 sequences, approximately 19% of them seen just once; the ten biggest clones take up around 2.7%. The sequenced sample consisted of PBMCs. The clonotype originates from a human donor in good health (CMV status not recorded). Some clones in this sample may be carry-over from other donors' samples. The chain combines TRBV7-8 with TRBJ2-2, with D tentatively TRBD1 (6 bases). CDR3 in amino acids: CASSSRRTVTGELFF. The CDR3 region has the DNA TGTGCCAGCAGCAGCCGTAGGACAGTCACCGGGGAGCTGTTTTTT.